The clone carrying this TCR beta chain was detected many times. The antigen is unknown. These data are taken from a study of Graves' ophthalmopathy and Graves' hyperthyroidism. General study points: Most thyroid-expanded clonotypes exceeding 0.001 frequency were also found in blood. Ophthalmopathy was separated from stable hyperthyroidism by a 13-signature model with over 85% sensitivity and over 70% specificity.

The V gene's germline CDR1 is DFQATT and CDR2 SNEGSKA (reference sequence). With 3 bases removed from V and 8 bases from J, the gap between germline ends came to 19 bases. This CDR3 has 14 residues. Amplified TCR beta CDR3 regions were obtained using RNA transcripts as template. RT-PCR was first run with HTBI primers, then multiplex PCR in a second round. TCRdb itself ran the multiplex PCR reads through MiXCR, one entry per CDR3 protein. The sample contains some 380,000 distinct CDR3 sequences, roughly 14% of which appear only once. This TCR was sampled from a woman aged 18-29 years with stable Graves' hyperthyroidism. Material: peripheral blood. The chain links TRBV20-1 to TRBJ1-2, with D tentatively TRBD1 (5 bases). The CDR3, as DNA: TGCAGTGCTAGGGAGCAGGGAGGAGTATGGGGCTACACCTTC. Its translation: CSAREQGGVWGYTF.